This T cell receptor beta chain was recovered during a study of T cell responses to AZD1222 COVID-19 vaccine. Some clones are missing from TCRdb's copy, which holds only in-frame ones; the method was immunoSEQ multiplex PCR. The table includes about 150,000 clones, about 90% detected once. V was trimmed by 3 bases and J by 3 bases, leaving 16 bases between them. Germline CDR1 is KGHDR and CDR2 is SFDVKD. The CDR3 runs to 16 residues. Of note for this clone: Its antigen remains unknown.

Second-dose intervals of approximately 4 or approximately 12 weeks were pooled. Study observations and caveats: Females made up more of the donors, who were largely white British, and clonal diversity may have come out too low. Spike-specific TCR repertoires showed rising breadth and depth after two AZD1222 doses.

The receptor was isolated from an adult who received the AZD1222 COVID-19 vaccine. The material sequenced was peripheral blood, taken 28 days after the second AZD1222 dose. The chain links TRBV24-1 to TRBJ1-2, with a possible D match to TRBD1 (6 bases). CDR3 DNA: TGTGCCACCAGTGATGGCGGACAGAGCCCCGACTATGGCTACACCTTC. It translates to CATSDGGQSPDYGYTF.